Presented here are 27 T cell receptor beta chains from one specimen sequenced in a study of T cell responses to AZD1222 COVID-19 vaccine. This table comes from immunoSEQ multiplex PCR, and its TCRdb copy is limited to in-frame clones, with some not included. The sample holds about 64,000 clones, around nine tenths seen once. The sample here was peripheral blood, taken 28 days after the second dose of the MenACWY control vaccine. The origin of the receptors is an adult who received the MenACWY meningococcal vaccine as a control.

This chain joins TRBV10-3 and TRBJ1-4, with 8 bases matching TRBD1. The length of the CDR3 is 16 residues. Unmatched junction bases numbered 7, after V lost 3 bases and J lost 4 bases. Germline assignment: CDR1 ENHRY and CDR2 SYGVKD. In DNA form, the CDR3 reads TGTGCCATCAGTGATGGCAGGGGGCATGGTAATGAAAAACTGTTTTTT. Residues: CAISDGRGHGNEKLFF.

The chain uses TRBV30 and TRBJ1-2; 7 nucleotides line up with TRBD1. CDR3 size: 11 residues. Trimming cost V 4 bases and J 8 bases; bases outside gene matches: 4. CDR1 is GTSNPN and CDR2 is SVGIG in the germline V gene (reference sequence). Here the CDR3 DNA reads TGTGCCTGGACCCTAGGGGGCGGCTACACCTTC. Protein product: CAWTLGGGYTF.

The rearrangement uses TRBV3-1 (or the pseudogene TRBV3-2) and TRBJ1-1; D not resolved. The CDR3 contains 12 residues. The germline V gene encodes CDR1 LGHDT and CDR2 YNNKEL (reference sequence). Trimming cost V 4 bases and J 5 bases, with 8 bases left between them. DNA for the CDR3: TGTGCCAGCAGCCTACCGGGGACTGAAGCTTTCTTT. Its translation: CASSLPGTEAFF.

The chain couples TRBV27 to TRBJ2-7; D is tentatively TRBD1 or TRBD2 (5 bases each). Trimming removed 3 bases from V and 0 bases from J, with 12 bases in between. CDR1 and CDR2 (germline): MNHEY, SMNVEV (reference sequence). CDR3 length: 15 residues. The CDR3 region is CASSLGPLSSYEQYF. CDR3 sequence (DNA): TGTGCCAGCAGTTTGGGACCACTTAGCTCCTACGAGCAGTACTTC.

This chain uses TRBV5-8 with TRBJ2-7; perhaps TRBD1 as D (6 bases). Deletions cut 1 base from V and 5 bases from J, with 13 bases between. This CDR3 contains 14 residues. CDR1 is SGHTS and CDR2 is YDEGEE in the germline V gene. CDR3 protein: CASSLRTGFNEQYF. CDR3 nucleotide sequence: TGTGCCAGCAGCTTGCGCACAGGGTTCAACGAGCAGTACTTC.

Remarks on this clone: One junction end disagrees with the germline gene, perhaps due to a read error. The rearrangement links TRBV2 to TRBJ1-6; no clear D gene. Germline CDR1 is SNHLY and CDR2 is FYNNEI. The CDR3 length is 12 residues. This chain's CDR3 is CASGQDSSPLGF. The CDR3 DNA reads TGTGCCAGCGGTCAGGATTCCTCACCCCTGGGCTTT.

This rearrangement joins TRBV21-1 to TRBJ1-5; the tabulated D call, TRBD1, remains unverified against the DNA. TRBV21-1 is a pseudogene segment. The CDR3 is 17 residues long. The CDR3 region is CARPGQFLVGAKQPQHF. For the CDR3, the DNA is TGTGCCAGGCCTGGACAGTTTTTGGTTGGCGCGAAGCAGCCCCAGCATTTT.

V usage is TRBV27 and J usage is TRBJ2-1; tentatively, D is TRBD1 (6 bases). The V gene's germline CDR1 is MNHEY and CDR2 SMNVEV (reference sequence). V was shortened by 1 base and J by 6 bases, with 10 bases between the two germline ends. The CDR3 consists of 14 residues. The DNA for the CDR3 is TGTGCCAGCAGTTTATTGGGGGCTGGCAATGAGCAGTTCTTC. It specifies CASSLLGAGNEQFF.

The chain recombines TRBV19 with TRBJ2-1; the match to TRBD2 covers 8 bases. The CDR3 sequence is 17 residues long. The V gene's germline CDR1 is LNHDA and CDR2 SQIVND (reference sequence). With 8 bases clipped from V and 8 bases from J, the junction kept 20 bases outside the gene matches. CDR3 bases: TGTGCCAGTCTAATATGGAGACGGGGGACTAGTCGCGATGAGCAGTTCTTC. As protein: CASLIWRRGTSRDEQFF.

The chain links TRBV14 to TRBJ2-1; D is unclear. V was clipped by 2 bases and J by 7 bases, with 6 bases between them. Germline V lookup: CDR1 SGHDN, CDR2 FVKESK. The CDR3 runs to 12 residues. CDR3 DNA sequence: TGTGCCAGCAGCCAAAGTGGGAATGAGCAGTTCTTC. Residues: CASSQSGNEQFF.

This chain uses TRBV25-1 with TRBJ1-1, with D uncertain. This CDR3 has 14 amino acids. CDR1 MGHDK and CDR2 SYGVNS come from the germline V gene. Deletions cut 4 bases from V and 4 bases from J, with 13 bases between. CDR3 amino acids: CASSATSASTEAFF. CDR3 DNA sequence: TGTGCCAGCAGTGCTACATCAGCGAGCACTGAAGCTTTCTTT. Together with reference TRBV25-1 and TRBJ1-1, the CDR3 gives the full variable domain: EADIYQTPRYLVIGTGKKITLECSQTMGHDKMYWYQQDPGMELHLIHYSYGVNSTEKGDLSSESTVSRIRTEHFPLTLESARPSHTSQYLCASSATSASTEAFFGQGTRLTVV.

The genes are TRBV27 and TRBJ2-1, with 8 bases lining up with TRBD2. The CDR3 extends over 16 amino acids. Unmatched junction bases numbered 6, after V lost 0 bases and J lost 5 bases. The germline CDR1 and CDR2 sequences are MNHEY and SMNVEV (reference sequence). The CDR3 region is CASSLSTSGGDNEQFF. In DNA form, the CDR3 reads TGTGCCAGCAGTTTATCGACGAGCGGGGGTGACAATGAGCAGTTCTTC.

In this sample, this clone turned up a few times. The chain combines TRBV19 with TRBJ2-1; the D gene is possibly TRBD1 (5 bases). V shed 1 base and J shed 0 bases, with 25 bases lying between them. The CDR3 runs to 21 residues. Looked up from germline, CDR1 is LNHDA and CDR2 is SQIVND (reference sequence). CDR3 nucleotide sequence: TGTGCCAGTAGTATAGCCGCGGTCCACCCCAGGGAACCTAGCTCCTACAATGAGCAGTTCTTC. Its protein is CASSIAAVHPREPSSYNEQFF.

CDR3 sequence (DNA): TGCGCCAGCAGATATACCGGGGAGCTGTTTTTT. Translating it yields CASRYTGELFF. The J gene is TRBJ2-2, the V gene TRBV5-1, with D unclear. The CDR3 contains 11 residues. V lost 5 bases and J 5 bases, leaving 4 bases between the germline ends. Germline lookup yields CDR1 SGHRS and CDR2 YFSETQ. Drawing the rest from reference TRBV5-1 and TRBJ2-2, the complete variable domain is KAGVTQTPRYLIKTRGQQVTLSCSPISGHRSVSWYQQTPGQGLQFLFEYFSETQRNKGNFPGRFSGRQFSNSRSEMNVSTLELGDSALYLCASRYTGELFFGEGSRLTVL.

The chain recombines TRBV5-1 with TRBJ2-7, with a tentative D call TRBD2 (6 bases). From germline, CDR1 is SGHRS and CDR2 YFSETQ. V lost 1 base to trimming and J lost 0 bases, with 11 bases between them. The CDR3 extends over 15 amino acids. CDR3 DNA sequence: TGCGCCAGCAGCTTGTCCCCCGGGAGCTCCTACGAGCAGTACTTC. This encodes CASSLSPGSSYEQYF.

J is TRBJ1-2 and V is TRBV3-1 (or the pseudogene TRBV3-2), with D unresolved. The CDR3 is 14 residues long. The germline V and J ends were trimmed by 0 bases and 8 bases, with 13 bases remaining between them. Germline-derived CDR1 and CDR2 are LGHDT and YNNKEL (reference sequence). The CDR3 sequence: CASSQDEQVQGYTF. In DNA form, the CDR3 reads TGTGCCAGCAGCCAAGATGAGCAGGTCCAAGGCTACACCTTC.

The J gene is TRBJ2-3, the V gene TRBV28; 9 bases are shared with TRBD2. Germline V gene data show CDR1 as MDHEN and CDR2 as SYDVKM. Unmatched junction bases numbered 1, after V lost 5 bases and J lost 1 base. The CDR3 extends over 14 amino acids. This CDR3 is CASSSGRRTDTQYF. CDR3 bases: TGTGCCAGCAGTAGCGGGAGGCGCACAGATACGCAGTATTTT.

V is TRBV6-4 and J is TRBJ1-1, with TRBD1 as a possible D gene (5 bases). The CDR3 runs 15 residues. The V end lost 4 bases, the J end lost 5 bases, and 17 bases lay between the germline ends. Germline lookup yields CDR1 MRHNA and CDR2 SNTAGT. The CDR3 coding sequence is TGTGCCAGCAGTGTACAGGATCCCTCTGGGACTGAAGCTTTCTTT. Protein product: CASSVQDPSGTEAFF.

The chain joins TRBV25-1 to TRBJ2-7, with D possibly TRBD2 on 5 matching bases. The V gene's germline CDR1 is MGHDK and CDR2 SYGVNS. V was shortened by 8 bases and J by 3 bases, with 11 bases between the two germline ends. CDR3 size: 12 residues. CDR3 region: CASGRGNYEQYF. For the CDR3, the DNA is TGTGCCAGCGGGAGAGGGAACTACGAGCAGTACTTC.

The chain links TRBV2 to TRBJ1-5; no clear D gene. Germline CDR1 SNHLY, CDR2 FYNNEI. V was pared by 6 bases and J by 0 bases, with 3 bases between. This CDR3 is built from 12 residues. In DNA, the CDR3 is TGTGCCAGCAGGGGTAGCAATCAGCCCCAGCATTTT. This translates into CASRGSNQPQHF.

The chain carries TRBV5-1 and TRBJ2-7; perhaps TRBD1 as D (7 bases). CDR1 is SGHRS, CDR2 YFSETQ, per germline. The germline V and J ends were trimmed by 7 bases and 3 bases, with 17 bases remaining between them. This CDR3 is 14 amino acids long. The CDR3 region is CASGGGSMSYEQYF. The CDR3 region has the DNA TGCGCCAGCGGAGGGGGCTCGATGAGCTACGAGCAGTACTTC. Drawing the rest from reference TRBV5-1 and TRBJ2-7, the complete variable domain is KAGVTQTPRYLIKTRGQQVTLSCSPISGHRSVSWYQQTPGQGLQFLFEYFSETQRNKGNFPGRFSGRQFSNSRSEMNVSTLELGDSALYLCASGGGSMSYEQYFGPGTRLTVT.

The chain employs TRBV28 and TRBJ1-6; weak D call: TRBD1 (6 bases). The CDR3 is 14 residues long. V lost 6 bases, J lost 7 bases, and 13 bases lay in between. The germline V gene has CDR1 MDHEN and CDR2 SYDVKM. The CDR3: CASSQGRGNSPLHF. In nucleotides, the CDR3 is TGTGCCAGCAGCCAGGGCAGGGGCAATTCACCCCTCCACTTT.

A remark on this clone: Other DNA sequences of this sample code for an identical CDR3. The chain is built from TRBV6-6 and TRBJ2-2; D is unresolved. The CDR3 has 13 residues. V was cut by 0 bases and J by 5 bases, with 4 bases left in between. The V gene's germline CDR1 is MNHNY and CDR2 SVGAGI (reference sequence). The DNA for the CDR3 is TGTGCCAGCAGTTACTCAGGGACCGGGGAGCTGTTTTTT. It specifies CASSYSGTGELFF.

V and J are TRBV7-9 and TRBJ2-7; 10 bases align to TRBD2. The CDR3 contains 15 residues. V dropped 5 bases and J dropped 2; count of bases not matched to a gene: 6. Germline CDR1 SEHNR, CDR2 FQNEAQ (reference sequence). The CDR3 region is CASSRTGLAAYEQYF. The CDR3, as DNA: TGTGCCAGCAGCCGAACTGGACTAGCGGCCTACGAGCAGTACTTC.

The chain recombines TRBV5-1 with TRBJ1-1; tentative D call: TRBD1 (6 bases). The CDR3 runs to 14 residues. The germline V gene encodes CDR1 SGHRS and CDR2 YFSETQ. The ends were cut back, 1 base at V and 1 base at J, with 8 bases in the middle. The CDR3 protein is CASSLLQGNTEAFF. CDR3 nucleotides: TGCGCCAGCAGCTTGTTACAGGGGAACACTGAAGCTTTCTTT. Full variable domain (remainder filled in from reference TRBV5-1 and TRBJ1-1): KAGVTQTPRYLIKTRGQQVTLSCSPISGHRSVSWYQQTPGQGLQFLFEYFSETQRNKGNFPGRFSGRQFSNSRSEMNVSTLELGDSALYLCASSLLQGNTEAFFGQGTRLTVV.

The chain recombines TRBV28 with TRBJ1-4, with a weak D call TRBD1 (5 bases). Germline CDR1 reads MDHEN; CDR2 reads SYDVKM. V was trimmed by 3 bases and J by 7 bases, leaving 15 bases between them. The CDR3 runs to 15 residues. The CDR3 sequence: CASSFLLGGTEKLFF. Written as DNA, the CDR3 is TGTGCCAGCAGTTTTCTCCTGGGGGGGACTGAAAAACTGTTTTTT.

The chain has TRBV30 and TRBJ2-2; maybe TRBD1 (6 bases). Germline V gene lookup returns CDR1 GTSNPN and CDR2 SVGIG (reference sequence). The CDR3 loop spans 16 amino acids. With 8 bases removed from V and 6 bases from J, the gap between germline ends came to 25 bases. CDR3 nucleotide sequence: TGTGCCAGCCGCCCCGGACAGTTGGGGTACGCCGGGGAGCTGTTTTTT. Encoded protein: CASRPGQLGYAGELFF.